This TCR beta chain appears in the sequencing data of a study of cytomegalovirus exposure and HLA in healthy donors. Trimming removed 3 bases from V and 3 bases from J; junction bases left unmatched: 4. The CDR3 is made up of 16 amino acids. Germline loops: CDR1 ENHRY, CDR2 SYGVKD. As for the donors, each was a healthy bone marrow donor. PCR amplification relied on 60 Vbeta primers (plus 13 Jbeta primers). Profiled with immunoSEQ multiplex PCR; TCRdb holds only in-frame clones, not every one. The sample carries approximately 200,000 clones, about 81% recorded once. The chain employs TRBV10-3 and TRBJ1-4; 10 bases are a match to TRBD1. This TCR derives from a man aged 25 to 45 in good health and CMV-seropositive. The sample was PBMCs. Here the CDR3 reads CAISESGQGANEKLFF. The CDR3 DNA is TGTGCCATCAGTGAATCCGGACAGGGGGCTAATGAAAAACTGTTTTTT.